This TCR beta chain was sequenced for a study of regulatory T cells in long-lasting Graves disease. About the study: Over 5 years of antithyroid drugs with positive TSH receptor antibodies was taken to mean persistent Graves' disease. Study results and limitations: Persistent disease samples used TRBV28, TRBJ1-2 and TRBJ2-5 preferentially. Among persistent patients, a larger number of public clonotypes were shared (over 2,500) than among newly diagnosed patients (about 970).

As for time point: persistent/refractory GD, antithyroid drugs over 5 years with positive TRAb. RNA from PBMCs was the source of the TCR library. Enrollment of patients was through an endocrinology department in Xi'an, China. Germline lookup yields CDR1 MNHNS and CDR2 SASEGT. Trimming left V 2 bases short and J 4 bases short, with 14 bases between. The CDR3 length is 15 residues. Libraries of TCR beta came from iRepertoire HTBI primers plus Arm-PCR of CDR3 regions. TCRdb called the multiplex PCR reads again in MiXCR, with one record for every CDR3 protein. The sample shows more than 650,000 distinct CDR3 sequences, roughly 30% of them seen only once. Concerning this clonotype: Its target is unknown.

Here the sequenced sample was peripheral blood mononuclear cells (PBMCs), taken when the disease was refractory, from a patient treated with antithyroid drugs. This receptor was obtained from a female donor with Graves disease. The genes are TRBV6-1 and TRBJ1-2; no clear D gene. The CDR3 nucleotides are TGTGCCAGCAGTGAACTCATCACCTCCAGCTATGGCTACACCTTC. This sequence encodes CASSELITSSYGYTF.